Each of the 13 T cell receptor beta chains below was sequenced from the same sample in a study of neurological immune-mediated disorders. TCRdb analysed the 5' RACE reads with MiXCR anew, one entry per CDR3 protein. The table includes around 79,000 distinct CDR3 sequences, less than 15% detected once. The sample taken for sequencing was PBMCs. These receptors were collected from a woman aged 45-65 years in good health.

This clonotype was counted many times. The gene calls are TRBV3-1 and TRBJ1-3; 7 bases are a match to TRBD1. V lost 4 bases to trimming and J lost 2 bases; unmatched junction nucleotides: 2. CDR1 is LGHDT and CDR2 is YNNKEL in the germline V gene (reference sequence). This CDR3 is 14 amino acids long. This CDR3 is CASSPTGAGNTIYF. CDR3 DNA sequence: TGTGCCAGCAGCCCAACAGGGGCTGGAAACACCATATATTTT.

The genes are TRBV7-9 and TRBJ2-6; 10 bases fit TRBD1. The ends lost 4 bases at V and 0 bases at J; junction bases unmatched: 3. The length of the CDR3 is 17 residues. CDR1 is SEHNR, CDR2 FQNEAQ, per germline (reference sequence). The CDR3 bases are TGTGCCAGCAGCTCCGGGACAGGGGTCTCTGGGGCCAACGTCCTGACTTTC. Amino acid sequence: CASSSGTGVSGANVLTF.

The chain combines TRBV20-1 with TRBJ1-3; 8 bases agree with TRBD1. Germline V lookup: CDR1 DFQATT, CDR2 SNEGSKA (reference sequence). The CDR3 is 14 residues long. V shed 6 bases and J 8 bases; nucleotides not matched to a gene: 12. The CDR3 region is CSAPDRGKGYTIYF. The CDR3 DNA reads TGCAGTGCGCCTGACAGGGGAAAAGGGTACACCATATATTTT.

This clonotype was found many times. The chain has TRBV10-3 and TRBJ2-3; 7 bases are a match to TRBD2. Unmatched junction bases numbered 3, after V lost 2 bases and J lost 1 base. Germline V gives CDR1 ENHRY, CDR2 SYGVKD. The CDR3 consists of 15 residues. This CDR3 reads CAISEAGEGTDTQYF. The CDR3 DNA follows: TGTGCCATCAGTGAGGCGGGAGAAGGCACAGATACGCAGTATTTT.

This clonotype has a count of ten or more. This chain joins TRBV28 and TRBJ1-6; the match to TRBD1 covers 7 bases. V trimming: 6 bases; J trimming: 0 bases; junction bases outside the gene matches: 2. Germline values: CDR1 MDHEN, CDR2 SYDVKM. The CDR3 contains 15 residues. The CDR3 coding sequence is TGTGCCAGCAGGTCAGGGGGCTCCTATAATTCACCCCTCCACTTT. This sequence encodes CASRSGGSYNSPLHF.

Comment on this clonotype: The junction departs from the called germline gene at one end, perhaps through a read error. V is TRBV12-3 or TRBV12-4 and J is TRBJ1-2; D not resolved. The CDR3 consists of 12 residues. The chain's CDR3 is CASSTANYDYTF. The CDR3 nucleotides read TGTGCCAGCAGTACCGCAAACTATGACTACACCTTC.

The table lists this clonotype with many counts. This sequence joins TRBV4-1 and TRBJ2-1; the match to TRBD2 covers 7 bases. Looked up from germline, CDR1 is MGHRA and CDR2 is YSYEKL. The CDR3 has 14 residues. V shed 4 bases and J 9 bases; nucleotides not matched to a gene: 9. DNA of the CDR3: TGCGCCAGCAGCCGTGACGGCGGGAGTGGTGAGCAGTTCTTC. The encoded protein is CASSRDGGSGEQFF.

This clonotype came up many times. V usage is TRBV7-8 and J usage is TRBJ2-5; tentatively, D is TRBD1 (6 bases). Trimming stripped 5 bases from V and 5 bases from J, with 21 bases between. Germline CDR1 reads SGHVS; CDR2 reads FQNEAQ. This CDR3 has 16 residues. The CDR3 reads CASSLRTESFGETQYF. CDR3 coding DNA: TGTGCCAGCAGCCTCAGGACAGAGAGTTTTGGCGAGACCCAGTACTTC.

This clonotype was counted at least ten times. The V and J genes are TRBV20-1 and TRBJ1-5; 11 bases line up with TRBD1. V gave up 2 bases and J gave up 5 bases; unmatched junction bases: 14. This CDR3 has 18 amino acids. The germline V gene has CDR1 DFQATT and CDR2 SNEGSKA (reference sequence). The DNA of the CDR3 is TGCAGTGCTAGAATGGCCCCGGGACAGGGGGGGACTGATCAGCCCCAGCATTTT. This encodes CSARMAPGQGGTDQPQHF.

This clonotype was observed many times. The rearrangement joins TRBV5-1 to TRBJ1-2; 8 nucleotides agree with TRBD1. The CDR3 has 15 amino acids. After removal of 4 bases from V and 5 bases from J, the junction contained 10 bases not matched to a gene. Germline lookup yields CDR1 SGHRS and CDR2 YFSETQ. The CDR3 DNA reads as TGCGCCAGCAGCGCCGGGACAGGAGTCAATTATGGCTACACCTTC. Its protein is CASSAGTGVNYGYTF.

The genes are TRBV12-3 or TRBV12-4 and TRBJ2-5, with D perhaps matching TRBD1 (5 bases). Trimming took 8 bases from V and 2 from J, leaving 12 bases between them. CDR3 length: 13 amino acids. CDR3 protein: CASDTTDQETQYF. The CDR3 DNA is TGTGCCAGCGATACGACAGATCAAGAGACCCAGTACTTC.

At least ten counts were recorded for this clonotype. The chain uses TRBV29-1 and TRBJ2-3, with D possibly being TRBD2 (6 bases). This CDR3 spans 15 amino acids. V dropped 5 bases and J dropped 2 bases, with 17 bases sitting between them. The germline V gene encodes CDR1 SQVTM and CDR2 ANQGSEA. The CDR3 region has the DNA TGCAGCGTTTGGGGGGTGGGGGGTTCCACAGATACGCAGTATTTT. Amino acids: CSVWGVGGSTDTQYF.

Many counts were recorded for this clonotype. The rearrangement uses TRBV28 and TRBJ2-7, with D possibly being TRBD2 (5 bases). Between the trimmed V and J ends, which lost 1 base and 1 base, there was a span of 11 bases. The length of the CDR3 is 15 residues. Germline V gene sequence: CDR1 MDHEN, CDR2 SYDVKM. The CDR3 loop is CASSLFEGRSYEQYF. The CDR3 DNA reads TGTGCCAGCAGTTTATTCGAGGGAAGATCCTACGAGCAGTACTTC.